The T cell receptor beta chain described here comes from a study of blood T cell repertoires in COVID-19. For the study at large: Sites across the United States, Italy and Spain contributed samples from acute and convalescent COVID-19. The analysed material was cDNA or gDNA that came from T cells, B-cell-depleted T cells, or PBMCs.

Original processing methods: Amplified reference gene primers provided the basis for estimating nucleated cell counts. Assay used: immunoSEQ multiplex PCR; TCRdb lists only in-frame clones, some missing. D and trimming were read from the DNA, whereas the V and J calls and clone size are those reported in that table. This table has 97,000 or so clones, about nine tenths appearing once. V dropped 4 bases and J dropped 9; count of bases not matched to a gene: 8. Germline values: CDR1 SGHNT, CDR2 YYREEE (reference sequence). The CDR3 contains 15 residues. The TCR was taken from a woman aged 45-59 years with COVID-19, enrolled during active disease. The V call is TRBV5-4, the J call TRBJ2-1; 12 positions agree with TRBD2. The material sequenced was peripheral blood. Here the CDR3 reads CASSLQTSGGIEQFF. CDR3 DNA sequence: TGTGCCAGCAGCCTCCAGACTAGCGGGGGAATTGAGCAGTTCTTC.